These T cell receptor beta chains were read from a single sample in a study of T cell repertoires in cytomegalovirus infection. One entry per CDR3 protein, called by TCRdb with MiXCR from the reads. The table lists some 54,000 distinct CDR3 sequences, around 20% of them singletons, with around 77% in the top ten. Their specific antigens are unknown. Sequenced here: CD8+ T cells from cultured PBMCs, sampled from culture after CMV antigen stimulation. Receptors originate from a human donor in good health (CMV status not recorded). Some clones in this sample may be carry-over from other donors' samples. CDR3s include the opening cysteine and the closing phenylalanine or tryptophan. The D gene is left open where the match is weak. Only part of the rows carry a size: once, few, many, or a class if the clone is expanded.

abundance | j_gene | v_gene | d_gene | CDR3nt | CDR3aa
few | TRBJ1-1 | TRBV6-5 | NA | TGTGCCAGCAGTTTGGGCAGTCACACTGAAGCTTTCTTT | CASSLGSHTEAFF
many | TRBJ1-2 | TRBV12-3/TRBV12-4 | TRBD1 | TGTGCCAGCAAAAACCGGGACAGGGGCCTTATCTATGGCTACACCTTC | CASKNRDRGLIYGYTF
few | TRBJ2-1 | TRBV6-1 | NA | TGTGCCAGCAGTGAAAAGCGGACACCGGAGTACTACAATGAGCAGTTCTTC | CASSEKRTPEYYNEQFF
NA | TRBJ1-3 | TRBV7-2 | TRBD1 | TGTGCCAGCAGCACCCCTCGGCAGGGGGAAGACACCATATATTTT | CASSTPRQGEDTIYF
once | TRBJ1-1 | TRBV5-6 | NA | TGTGCCAGCAGCTTCGGCGGGGGGTGGACTGAAGCTTTCTTT | CASSFGGGWTEAFF
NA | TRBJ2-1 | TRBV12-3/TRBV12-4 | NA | TGTGCCAGCAGGATTCGCACGGGGGGCCGAGACGGGGAGCAGTTCTTC | CASRIRTGGRDGEQFF
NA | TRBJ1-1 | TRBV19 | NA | TGTGCCAGTAGTATAGCCGGGGGCGCCTACACTGAAGCTTTCTTT | CASSIAGGAYTEAFF
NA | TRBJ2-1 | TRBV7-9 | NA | TGTGCCTGCCCGTCCGTACGTGGTTATGAGCAGTTCTTC | CACPSVRGYEQFF
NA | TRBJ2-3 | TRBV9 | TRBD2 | TGTGCCAGCAGCGGAATAGCGGGGGTGCACACAGATACGCAGTATTTT | CASSGIAGVHTDTQYF
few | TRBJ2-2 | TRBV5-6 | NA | TGTGCCAGCAGCTTGGGCAGCTCGGGGGAGCTGTTTTTT | CASSLGSSGELFF
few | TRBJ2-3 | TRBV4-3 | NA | TGCGCCAGCAGCCACACTTGGGAGGCAGCAGATACGCAGTATTTT | CASSHTWEAADTQYF
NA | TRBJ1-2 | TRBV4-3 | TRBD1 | TGCGCCAGCAGCCAAGATCGGGGCAGGGGGGCTAACTATGGCTACACCTTC | CASSQDRGRGANYGYTF